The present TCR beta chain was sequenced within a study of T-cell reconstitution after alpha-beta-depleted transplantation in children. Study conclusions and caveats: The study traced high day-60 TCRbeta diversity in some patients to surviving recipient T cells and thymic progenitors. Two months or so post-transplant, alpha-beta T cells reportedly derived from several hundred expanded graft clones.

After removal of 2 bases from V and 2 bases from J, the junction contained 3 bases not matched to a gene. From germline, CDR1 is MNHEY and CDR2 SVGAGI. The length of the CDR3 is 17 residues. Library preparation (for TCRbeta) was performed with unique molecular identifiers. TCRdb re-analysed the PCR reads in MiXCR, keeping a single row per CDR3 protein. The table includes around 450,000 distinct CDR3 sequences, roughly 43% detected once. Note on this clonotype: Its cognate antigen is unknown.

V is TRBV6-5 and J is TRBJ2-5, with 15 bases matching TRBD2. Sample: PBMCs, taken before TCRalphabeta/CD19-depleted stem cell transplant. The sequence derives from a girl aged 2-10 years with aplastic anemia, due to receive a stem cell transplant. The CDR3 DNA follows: TGTGCCAGCAGTTACCGAGGACTAGCGGGGGGGCAAGAGACCCAGTACTTC. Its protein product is CASSYRGLAGGQETQYF.